What follows are 22 T cell receptor beta chains derived from one specimen sequenced in a study of CD8 T cells in ankylosing spondylitis. TCRdb reprocessed the 5' RACE reads with MiXCR, giving one entry per CDR3 protein. This sample has approximately 110,000 distinct CDR3 sequences, with around 24% found just once. Specimen: synovial fluid, either unsorted or a sorted T cell fraction (not recorded which). All receptors derive from a male donor with ankylosing spondylitis.

This clonotype has a handful of counts. This chain uses TRBV11-2 with TRBJ1-6; D unresolved. This CDR3 is 13 amino acids long. V gave up 3 bases and J gave up 9 bases, with 9 bases separating them. Germline V gene data show CDR1 as SGHAT and CDR2 as FQNNGV. The CDR3 protein is CASSLAAFSPLHF. In DNA form, the CDR3 reads TGTGCCAGCAGCTTGGCCGCGTTTTCACCCCTCCACTTT. Combining the CDR3 with reference TRBV11-2 and TRBJ1-6 gives the whole variable domain EAGVAQSPRYKIIEKRQSVAFWCNPISGHATLYWYQQILGQGPKLLIQFQNNGVVDDSQLPKDRFSAERLKGVDSTLKIQPAKLEDSAVYLCASSLAAFSPLHFGNGTRLTVT.

This clonotype turned up a few times. The chain carries TRBV16 and TRBJ1-5; D remains ambiguous. V dropped 4 bases and J dropped 2 bases, with 9 bases sitting between them. CDR1 is KGHSY and CDR2 is FQNENV in the germline V gene. This CDR3 spans 14 amino acids. CDR3 in DNA: TGTGCCAGCAGCCGGCCCAACGGCAATCAGCCCCAGCATTTT. Translated, it gives CASSRPNGNQPQHF.

This chain uses TRBV7-2 with TRBJ2-3, with D possibly being TRBD2 (5 bases). CDR1 is SGHTA and CDR2 is FQGNSA in the germline V gene. CDR3 size: 13 residues. V was trimmed by 3 bases and J by 4 bases, leaving 8 bases between them. Written as DNA, the CDR3 is TGTGCCAGCAGCTTCATACTAGCAGATACGCAGTATTTT. Residues: CASSFILADTQYF.

This clonotype was observed a handful of times. The V gene is TRBV20-1, the J gene TRBJ2-1; 7 positions agree with TRBD1. CDR3 length: 17 amino acids. The V gene's germline CDR1 is DFQATT and CDR2 SNEGSKA (reference sequence). V lost 5 bases, J lost 0 bases, and 13 bases stayed unmatched. CDR3 sequence: CSAEVTGPLSSYNEQFF. CDR3 DNA: TGCAGTGCTGAAGTGACAGGGCCTCTGAGCTCCTACAATGAGCAGTTCTTC.

The gene calls are TRBV20-1 and TRBJ2-3, with D maybe TRBD2 (6 bases). CDR1 is DFQATT and CDR2 is SNEGSKA in the germline V gene (reference sequence). V lost 0 bases to trimming and J lost 1 base, with 14 bases between them. This CDR3 is 16 amino acids long. The CDR3 bases are TGCAGTGCTAGAGATCACTCGGGAGCCCGCACAGATACGCAGTATTTT. Amino acids: CSARDHSGARTDTQYF.

The rearrangement links TRBV2 to TRBJ2-5; a possible D gene is TRBD1 (6 bases). V lost 7 bases and J 0 bases, leaving 9 bases between the germline ends. Germline CDR1 reads SNHLY; CDR2 reads FYNNEI. The CDR3 has 13 residues. As DNA, the CDR3 is TGTGCCAGCAAGAGGGACAACCAAGAGACCCAGTACTTC. Residues: CASKRDNQETQYF.

In this sample, this clonotype turned up a few times. The chain carries TRBV12-3 or TRBV12-4 and TRBJ1-1; D is possibly TRBD1 (6 bases). V was clipped by 5 bases and J by 1 base, with 11 bases between them. The length of the CDR3 is 14 residues. The CDR3 sequence: CASSVQGWNTEAFF. The CDR3 DNA is TGTGCCAGCAGTGTACAGGGTTGGAACACTGAAGCTTTCTTT.

V usage is TRBV4-1 and J usage is TRBJ2-1; 9 bases align to TRBD2. V trimming: 2 bases; J trimming: 4 bases; junction bases outside the gene matches: 6. Germline assignment: CDR1 MGHRA and CDR2 YSYEKL. This CDR3 is 16 amino acids long. DNA of the CDR3: TGCGCCAGCAGCCAACGACTAGCGGAAACTTACAATGAGCAGTTCTTC. This encodes CASSQRLAETYNEQFF.

The chain joins TRBV7-9 to TRBJ2-2; D is uncertain. CDR3 length: 13 amino acids. Germline loops: CDR1 SEHNR, CDR2 FQNEAQ (reference sequence). With 0 bases removed from V and 15 bases from J, the gap between germline ends came to 14 bases. CDR3 region: CASSLAEGFRMFF. DNA for the CDR3: TGTGCCAGCAGCTTAGCGGAAGGGTTCCGGATGTTTTTT.

The V and J genes are TRBV2 and TRBJ2-5; D not resolved. CDR1 and CDR2 (germline): SNHLY, FYNNEI. Trimming removed 2 bases from V and 5 bases from J, with 9 bases in between. The CDR3 consists of 13 residues. In DNA form, the CDR3 reads TGTGCCAGCAGTGAATGGCGCGCGGAGACCCAGTACTTC. Translated, it gives CASSEWRAETQYF.

V usage is TRBV25-1 and J usage is TRBJ2-5; D remains ambiguous. Germline V CDR1 and CDR2: MGHDK, SYGVNS. The length of the CDR3 is 13 residues. V lost 1 base, J lost 4 bases, and 7 bases lay in between. CDR3 sequence reads: CASSEWSGETQYF. The CDR3 DNA is TGTGCCAGCAGTGAATGGAGTGGAGAGACCCAGTACTTC.

The J gene is TRBJ1-1, the V gene TRBV10-1; the D gene is possibly TRBD1 (5 bases). Germline CDR1 is WNHNN and CDR2 is SYGVQD (reference sequence). Trimming took off 3 bases at V and 0 bases at J, with 8 bases between the two ends. The CDR3 spans 14 residues. The DNA of the CDR3 is TGCGCCAGCAGTGAAACAGGCATGAACACTGAAGCTTTCTTT. Translating it yields CASSETGMNTEAFF.

The rearrangement joins TRBV11-2 to TRBJ2-1, with unresolved D. V was cut by 3 bases and J by 0 bases, with 6 bases left in between. The germline V gene has CDR1 SGHAT and CDR2 FQNNGV. The CDR3 spans 14 residues. CDR3 sequence reads: CASSLELSYNEQFF. The DNA of the CDR3 is TGTGCCAGCAGCTTGGAACTCTCCTACAATGAGCAGTTCTTC. The full variable domain, completed using reference TRBV11-2 and TRBJ2-1, is EAGVAQSPRYKIIEKRQSVAFWCNPISGHATLYWYQQILGQGPKLLIQFQNNGVVDDSQLPKDRFSAERLKGVDSTLKIQPAKLEDSAVYLCASSLELSYNEQFFGPGTRLTVL.

There are a few counts of this clonotype. V usage is TRBV13 and J usage is TRBJ2-7, with D hard to call. V was clipped by 4 bases and J by 4 bases, with 8 bases between them. Germline CDR1 PRHDT, CDR2 FYEKMQ (reference sequence). The CDR3 totals 12 residues. The CDR3 DNA reads TGTGCCAGCAGCTCTAGGTTTTACGAGCAGTACTTC. Translation gives CASSSRFYEQYF.

Many counts were recorded for this clonotype. V is TRBV5-6 and J is TRBJ2-7; 7 bases line up with TRBD2. J lost 5 bases, V lost 1 base, and 12 bases had no gene match. CDR1 and CDR2 (germline): SGHDT, YYEEEE. This CDR3 is built from 16 residues. Here the CDR3 reads CASSLWEGLLYHEQYF. The CDR3 DNA reads TGTGCCAGCAGCTTGTGGGAGGGCCTTCTTTACCACGAGCAGTACTTC.

This chain links TRBV7-2 with TRBJ2-1; 7 bases align to TRBD2. Germline V gene sequence: CDR1 SGHTA, CDR2 FQGNSA. The J segment lost 8 bases and the V segment lost 4 bases, leaving 11 bases of the junction unmatched. This CDR3 has 15 residues. The chain's CDR3 is CASSSQPGLFYEQFF. In DNA, the CDR3 is TGTGCCAGCAGCTCGCAACCGGGACTATTCTATGAGCAGTTCTTC. The full variable domain, with the rest looked up from reference TRBV7-2 and TRBJ2-1, is GAGVSQSPSNKVTEKGKDVELRCDPISGHTALYWYRQSLGQGLEFLIYFQGNSAPDKSGLPSDRFSAERTGGSVSTLTIQRTQQEDSAVYLCASSSQPGLFYEQFFGPGTRLTVL.

This clonotype was counted between two and nine times. This rearrangement joins TRBV12-3 or TRBV12-4 to TRBJ2-1, with 12 nucleotides matching TRBD2. The ends lost 5 bases at V and 5 bases at J; junction bases unmatched: 10. The CDR3 extends over 17 amino acids. The CDR3 sequence: CASSPRTSGIINNEQFF. The CDR3 coding sequence is TGTGCCAGCAGTCCTCGGACTAGCGGGATTATTAACAATGAGCAGTTCTTC.

The CDR3 nucleotides read TGCAGTGCTAGCCCTGGGACTAGCGGAAACAATGAGCAGTTCTTC. Its protein product is CSASPGTSGNNEQFF. The chain links TRBV20-1 to TRBJ2-1, with 11 bases lining up with TRBD2. The length of the CDR3 is 15 residues. V was pared by 3 bases and J by 5 bases, with 6 bases of the junction left unmatched. The germline gives CDR1 DFQATT, CDR2 SNEGSKA (reference sequence).

V and J are TRBV6-5 and TRBJ2-5; TRBD1 matches at 8 bases. The germline V gene encodes CDR1 MNHEY and CDR2 SVGAGI. This CDR3 region has 14 residues. The trim removed 4 bases at V and 3 bases at J, leaving 4 bases unmatched. The CDR3 spells CASSLTGVEETQYF. CDR3 nucleotides: TGTGCCAGCAGTTTGACAGGGGTCGAAGAGACCCAGTACTTC.

The chain uses TRBV7-2 and TRBJ2-5; 8 bases line up with TRBD2. Germline V gives CDR1 SGHTA, CDR2 FQGNSA. The CDR3 spans 13 residues. V lost 5 bases to trimming and J lost 4 bases; unmatched junction nucleotides: 3. CDR3 residues: CASSQRERETQYF. The CDR3 nucleotides read TGTGCCAGCAGCCAGCGGGAGAGAGAGACCCAGTACTTC. Filled out from reference TRBV7-2 and TRBJ2-5, the complete variable domain reads GAGVSQSPSNKVTEKGKDVELRCDPISGHTALYWYRQSLGQGLEFLIYFQGNSAPDKSGLPSDRFSAERTGGSVSTLTIQRTQQEDSAVYLCASSQRERETQYFGPGTRLLVL.

This clonotype was detected ten times or more. The genes are TRBV5-6 and TRBJ1-5; a possible D gene is TRBD1 (5 bases). Trimming cost V 2 bases and J 0 bases, with 18 bases left between them. Germline V gives CDR1 SGHDT, CDR2 YYEEEE. This CDR3 comprises 18 residues. CDR3 DNA: TGTGCCAGCAGCTTAACGGGGCCGCGGGTTTATAGCAATCAGCCCCAGCATTTT. This sequence encodes CASSLTGPRVYSNQPQHF.

Note on this clonotype: The junction differs from germline at one of its ends, possibly a read error. This chain joins TRBV7-2 and TRBJ2-5; the match to TRBD2 covers 10 bases. The CDR3 covers 15 residues. CDR1 SGHTA and CDR2 FQGNSA come from the germline V gene. CDR3 sequence: CASSPSLAGQIGSFF. For the CDR3, the DNA is TGTGCCAGCAGCCCTTCACTAGCGGGGCAGATCGGGAGTTTCTTC.